This passage covers 6 T cell receptor beta chains from one sample sequenced in a study of blood T cell repertoires in COVID-19. The table came from immunoSEQ multiplex PCR; TCRdb's copy has only in-frame clones and leaves some out. Of 190,000 or so clones in the sample, less than 85% were seen once. The sequenced material came from peripheral blood. The receptors stem from a man in his fifties who had recovered from COVID-19.

The chain is built from TRBV13 and TRBJ2-1, with 10 positions matching TRBD2. Germline V CDR1 and CDR2: PRHDT, FYEKMQ (reference sequence). J gave up 7 bases and V 8 bases, and 11 bases lay outside the gene matches. The length of the CDR3 is 15 residues. CDR3 residues: CASGGVLAGKNEQFF. Written as DNA, the CDR3 is TGTGCCAGCGGGGGGGTACTAGCGGGAAAAAATGAGCAGTTCTTC.

The chain couples TRBV27 to TRBJ2-2; D unresolved. In germline, CDR1 is MNHEY, CDR2 SMNVEV (reference sequence). V dropped 1 base and J dropped 5 bases, with 2 bases sitting between them. The CDR3 runs to 12 residues. The CDR3 region has the DNA TGTGCCAGCAGTTTATTAACCGGGGAGCTGTTTTTT. Its protein is CASSLLTGELFF.

The chain uses TRBV19 and TRBJ1-2; 7 bases match TRBD1. The V segment lost 5 bases and the J segment 0 bases; nucleotides outside the gene matches: 9. Germline CDR1 and CDR2: LNHDA and SQIVND (reference sequence). The CDR3 totals 16 residues. This CDR3 reads CASSVPGTEANYGYTF. The CDR3 DNA sequence: TGTGCCAGTAGTGTCCCCGGGACAGAAGCTAACTATGGCTACACCTTC.

The rearrangement uses TRBV18 and TRBJ2-1; possibly TRBD2 for D (5 bases). CDR3 length equals 16 residues. V was clipped by 5 bases and J by 3 bases, with 17 bases between them. Germline assignment: CDR1 KGHSH and CDR2 LQKENI. The CDR3 DNA follows: TGTGCCAGCTCAGTCTTAAGAGGAGCGGTCTACAATGAGCAGTTCTTC. Protein product: CASSVLRGAVYNEQFF.

The table lists this clone with a few counts. This chain joins TRBV28 and TRBJ1-2, with D hard to call. This CDR3 has 14 residues. Trimming stripped 6 bases from V and 4 bases from J, with 15 bases between. Germline CDR1 is MDHEN and CDR2 is SYDVKM. CDR3 amino acids: CASRIPVDPYGYTF. The CDR3 nucleotides read TGTGCCAGCAGGATTCCGGTTGATCCCTATGGCTACACCTTC.

To note about this clone: One junction end disagrees with the germline gene, perhaps due to a read error. This chain uses TRBV19 with TRBJ1-4; the D gene is possibly TRBD1 (5 bases). This CDR3 is 15 amino acids long. Germline values: CDR1 LNHDA, CDR2 SQIVND (reference sequence). CDR3 in amino acids: CASSTSTATNEKLFF. CDR3 DNA: TGTGCCAGTAGTACCTCGACAGCAACGAATGAAAAACTGTTTTTT.